What follows is one T cell receptor beta chain and its context. A sample-barcoded 5' primer and a J-beta primer mix were used in a second PCR of roughly 6 to 11 cycles. Each TCR beta cDNA got a 12-nucleotide random molecular identifier. TCRdb recomputed calls from the 5' RACE reads with MiXCR, one row per CDR3 protein. The data show more than 550,000 distinct CDR3 sequences, with about a fifth seen just once and around 22% held by the top ten. This entry belongs to a study of blood T cells in healthy people across ages. Study background: Capture via template switching afforded approximately one barcoded beta molecule per two T cells.

The CDR3 sequence is 16 residues long. Germline-derived CDR1 and CDR2 are KGHDR and SFDVKD. V was clipped by 4 bases and J by 7 bases; unmatched bases: 9. The source is a man between 65 and 80 years old in good health. This sequence joins TRBV24-1 and TRBJ2-1; TRBD1 matches at 10 bases. Sequencing was carried out using blood. CDR3 sequence reads: CATSDPRQGAGNEQFF. The CDR3 DNA is TGTGCCACCAGTGACCCTAGACAGGGGGCAGGAAATGAGCAGTTCTTC.